Listed below are T cell receptor beta chains from one sample, sequenced in a study of OX40 agonist ivuxolimab in advanced cancers. Using immunoSEQ multiplex PCR, the repertoire was profiled, and TCRdb retains in-frame clones only, with some absent. This table holds tens of thousands of clones, roughly 80% found once. The specimen was CD4+ or CD8+ T cells sorted from blood, collected in a trial of the OX40 agonist ivuxolimab. These receptors were obtained from an adult with an advanced solid tumor such as melanoma, head and neck, liver or kidney cancer. CDR3s include the opening cysteine and the closing phenylalanine or tryptophan. Fields, in order: V gene, clone size, J gene, D gene, CDR3 DNA, CDR3 protein. The D gene is left open where the match is weak. The listing skips clone size in some rows; elsewhere it reads once, few, many or a size class.

>TRBV14|NA|TRBJ2-2|TRBD1
TGTGCCAGCAGCCCTACAGGGGGGTACACCGGGGAGCTGTTTTTT
CASSPTGGYTGELFF
>TRBV19|NA|TRBJ2-7|TRBD2
TGTGCCAGTAGGATTAGCGGGTTGGGGTCCTACGAGCAGTACTTC
CASRISGLGSYEQYF
>TRBV7-2|once|TRBJ2-5|NA
TGTGCCAGCAGTCTCGGAGGGGGGGGGCAAGAGACCCAGTACTTC
CASSLGGGGQETQYF
>TRBV6-6|NA|TRBJ2-2|NA
TGTGCCAGCAGTTACTCGGGCGGCGGGGAGCTGTTTTTT
CASSYSGGGELFF
>TRBV5-1|NA|TRBJ1-3|NA
TGCGCCAGCAGCTTGGAGACGGCCAACTCTGGAAACACCATATATTTT
CASSLETANSGNTIYF
>TRBV9|few|TRBJ2-7|TRBD2
TGTGCCAGCAACCGGGGGCAGGGACTAGGCGAGCAGTACTTC
CASNRGQGLGEQYF
>TRBV28|NA|TRBJ1-2|TRBD1
TGTGCCAGCAGCTCCCCGACAGGGTATGGCTACACCTTC
CASSSPTGYGYTF
>TRBV5-6|NA|TRBJ2-7|TRBD2
TGTGCCAGCAGCGACGGACTAGCGGGGTCCTACGAGCAGTACTTC
CASSDGLAGSYEQYF
>TRBV9|NA|TRBJ2-3|NA
TGTGCCAGCAGCACCAAAGCAGGGGGGAGGATCACAGATACGCAGTATTTT
CASSTKAGGRITDTQYF
>TRBV7-2|NA|TRBJ1-1|TRBD1
TGTGCCAGCAGATTCTGGATCGGGACAGGGGGCGTTGAAGCTTTCTTT
CASRFWIGTGGVEAFF
>TRBV7-9|NA|TRBJ2-1|TRBD2
TGTGCCAGCAGCTTAAGCGGGAGGGGCGGTGAGCAGTTCTTC
CASSLSGRGGEQFF
>TRBV30|NA|TRBJ1-4|TRBD1
TGTGCCTGCGTACAGGGGGCAAGTAACGAAAAACTGTTTTTT
CACVQGASNEKLFF
>TRBV12-5|once|TRBJ2-3|TRBD2
TGTGCTAGTGGTGCCGGGACTAGCAGGGCAGATACGCAGTATTTT
CASGAGTSRADTQYF
>TRBV7-2|few|TRBJ2-7|TRBD2
TGTGCCAGCAGCTTTAGCGGGAGAGGCAACGAGCAGTACTTC
CASSFSGRGNEQYF
>TRBV30|NA|TRBJ1-2|NA
TGTGCCTGGAGTTTTGGGTCAGATGGTGGTGGCTACACCTTC
CAWSFGSDGGGYTF
>TRBV9|NA|TRBJ2-2|NA
TGTGCCAGCAGAGGAGGGACCTCGAGCGCCGGGGAGCTGTTTTTT
CASRGGTSSAGELFF
>TRBV19|NA|TRBJ2-1|NA
TGTGCCAGTAGTATGAGCCTAGCGCGGAACAATGAGCAGTTCTTC
CASSMSLARNNEQFF
>TRBV10-1|few|TRBJ2-7|NA
TGCGCCAGCAGTGAGGGACCGACAGGAGGGGGCTACGAGCAGTACTTC
CASSEGPTGGGYEQYF
>TRBV2|NA|TRBJ2-3|TRBD2
TGTGCCAGCAGCCGGGGGGGGGAAACAGATACGCAGTATTTT
CASSRGGETDTQYF
>TRBV11-3|once|TRBJ2-5|TRBD2
TGTGCCAGCAGCCGTAGCGGGAGATGGGACGAGACCCAGTACTTC
CASSRSGRWDETQYF
>TRBV6-5|NA|TRBJ1-1|NA
TGTGCCAGCAGTTACTCACTACAGGTTCGCACTGAAGCTTTCTTT
CASSYSLQVRTEAFF
>TRBV19|few|TRBJ1-5|NA
TGTGCCAGTAGTCCCCCGGGACAAGATCAGCCCCAGCATTTT
CASSPPGQDQPQHF
>TRBV19|NA|TRBJ1-5|NA
TGTGCCAGTATGGGACTACAGACCCTAAATCAGCCCCAGCATTTT
CASMGLQTLNQPQHF
>TRBV7-2|NA|TRBJ2-7|NA
TGTGCCAGCAGTATCTACAGGGAGAGTGACGAGCAGTACTTC
CASSIYRESDEQYF
>TRBV2|NA|TRBJ2-7|NA
TGTGCCAGCAGTTTCGAGCGGAGCTCCTACGAGCAGTACTTC
CASSFERSSYEQYF
>TRBV11-2|NA|TRBJ2-1|TRBD2
TGTGCCAGCGCTAGCGGGAGAGGCAATGAGCAGTTCTTC
CASASGRGNEQFF
>TRBV18|NA|TRBJ2-7|NA
TGTGCCAGCTCACCATCGGATGACTACGAGCAGTACTTC
CASSPSDDYEQYF
>TRBV10-3|NA|TRBJ2-1|NA
TGTGCCATCAGTGAGTCTACTTTCGGGGGCTCCGGGGAGCAGTTCTTC
CAISESTFGGSGEQFF
>TRBV11-2|NA|TRBJ2-7|NA
TGTGCCAGCAGCTCAAAACCTTCAGTCTACGAGCAGTACTTC
CASSSKPSVYEQYF
>TRBV6-5|few|TRBJ2-7|TRBD2
TGTGCCAGCAGTAACCTAGCGGGAGGGCCGGGGGAGCAGTACTTC
CASSNLAGGPGEQYF
>TRBV28|NA|TRBJ2-7|NA
TGTGCCAGCCTAGGCCTCTACGAGCAGTACTTC
CASLGLYEQYF
>TRBV19|NA|TRBJ1-2|NA
TGTGCAAAGAGAGGGAACTATGGCTACACCTTC
CAKRGNYGYTF
>TRBV28|NA|TRBJ2-2|NA
TGTGCCAGCAGTTTTCTTCCAGGGCCCACCGGGGAGCTGTTTTTT
CASSFLPGPTGELFF
>TRBV11-2|NA|TRBJ2-7|NA
TGTGCCAGCACCCAACTTCCGGATGGGTTGGACTACGAGCAGTACTTC
CASTQLPDGLDYEQYF
>TRBV11-3|NA|TRBJ2-1|NA
TGTGCCAGCAGCTTTCGGGGGTCCCTCTACAATGAGCAGTTCTTC
CASSFRGSLYNEQFF
>TRBV10-2|NA|TRBJ1-2|NA
TGCGCCAGCAGTGAATTGGAGAACTATGGCTACACCTTC
CASSELENYGYTF
>TRBV5-4|NA|TRBJ1-2|NA
TGTGCCAGCAGCCAGTTTACGAGCTATGGCTACACCTTC
CASSQFTSYGYTF
>TRBV7-2|NA|TRBJ2-3|TRBD1
TGTGCCAGCAGCGTCCTACAGGGGACGCAGTATTTT
CASSVLQGTQYF
>TRBV6-5|once|TRBJ1-2|TRBD1
TGTGCCAGCAGGAGGGGACAGGTTGGCGGCTATGGCTACACCTTC
CASRRGQVGGYGYTF
>TRBV19|NA|TRBJ2-7|TRBD2
TGTGCCAGTAGTCACCGACTAGCGGGAGATCACGAGCAGTACTTC
CASSHRLAGDHEQYF
>TRBV4-3|NA|TRBJ2-3|NA
TGCGCCAGCAGCCAAGATTGGGGAGGTGGCGGGAAGGGCACAGATACGCAGTATTTT
CASSQDWGGGGKGTDTQYF
>TRBV21-1|once|TRBJ1-4|NA
TGTGCCAGCAGCAAATGGGGATGGTGTTCCGGAGCTTTGAGAGAAAAACTGTTTTTT
CASSKWGWCSGALREKLFF
>TRBV11-2|NA|TRBJ2-2|TRBD2
TGTGCCAGCAGCTGGGGGGGGACCGGGGAGCTGTTTTTT
CASSWGGTGELFF
>TRBV6-6|NA|TRBJ1-5|TRBD1
TGTGCCAGCAGTGATACAGGGGGCGAAGGACAGCCCCAGCATTTT
CASSDTGGEGQPQHF
>TRBV28|NA|TRBJ1-3|NA
TGTGCCAGCAGCGTGGGGGCCGCGAGTTATGGAAACACCATATATTTT
CASSVGAASYGNTIYF
>TRBV4-1|NA|TRBJ2-5|TRBD2
TGCGCCAGCAGCCAAGGGGGACTAGTCGGAGAGACCCAGTACTTC
CASSQGGLVGETQYF
>TRBV5-6|NA|TRBJ2-2|NA
TGTGCCAGCAGCTTGCCACTAGTCACCGGGGAGCTGTTTTTT
CASSLPLVTGELFF
>TRBV6-4|once|TRBJ2-3|NA
TGTGCCAGCAGTGACAGGGCTGGCGGGGGCGCAAGCACAGATACGCAGTATTTT
CASSDRAGGGASTDTQYF
>TRBV5-1|NA|TRBJ2-5|TRBD2
TGCGCCAGCAGCTCACTAGCGGGGCAAGAGACCCAGTACTTC
CASSSLAGQETQYF
>TRBV7-8|NA|TRBJ2-7|NA
TGTGCCAGCAGCTCGGGACACGACTACGAGCAGTACTTC
CASSSGHDYEQYF